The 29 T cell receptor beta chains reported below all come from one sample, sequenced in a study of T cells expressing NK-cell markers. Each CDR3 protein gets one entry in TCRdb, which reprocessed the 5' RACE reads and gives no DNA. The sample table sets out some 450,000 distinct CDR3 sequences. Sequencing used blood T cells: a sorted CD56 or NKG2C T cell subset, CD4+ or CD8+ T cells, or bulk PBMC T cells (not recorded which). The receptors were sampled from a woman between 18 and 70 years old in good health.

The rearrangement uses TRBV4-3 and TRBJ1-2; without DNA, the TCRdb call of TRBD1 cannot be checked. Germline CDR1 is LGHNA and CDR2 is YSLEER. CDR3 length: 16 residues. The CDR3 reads CASSRAGTGSRSGYTF.

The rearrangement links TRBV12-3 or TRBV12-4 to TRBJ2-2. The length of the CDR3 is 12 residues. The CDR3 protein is CASSSHTGELFF.

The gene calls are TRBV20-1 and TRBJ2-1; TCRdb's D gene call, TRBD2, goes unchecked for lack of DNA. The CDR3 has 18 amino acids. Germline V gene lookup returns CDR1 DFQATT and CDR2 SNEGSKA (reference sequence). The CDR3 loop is CSARPTDWTSGSRDEQFF.

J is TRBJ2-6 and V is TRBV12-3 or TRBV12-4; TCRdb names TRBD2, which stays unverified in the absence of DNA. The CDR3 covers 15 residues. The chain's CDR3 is CASSFGGHGANVLTF.

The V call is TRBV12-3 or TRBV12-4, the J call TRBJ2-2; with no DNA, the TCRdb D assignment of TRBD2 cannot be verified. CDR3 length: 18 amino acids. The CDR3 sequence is CASSLRGLAGGGTGELFF.

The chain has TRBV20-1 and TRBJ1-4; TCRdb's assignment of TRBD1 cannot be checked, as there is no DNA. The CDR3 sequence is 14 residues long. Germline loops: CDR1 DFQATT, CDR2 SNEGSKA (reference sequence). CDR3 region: CSANQPGGGEKLFF.

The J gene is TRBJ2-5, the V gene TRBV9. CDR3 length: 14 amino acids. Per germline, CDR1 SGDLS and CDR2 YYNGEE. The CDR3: CASSVDSGSETQYF.

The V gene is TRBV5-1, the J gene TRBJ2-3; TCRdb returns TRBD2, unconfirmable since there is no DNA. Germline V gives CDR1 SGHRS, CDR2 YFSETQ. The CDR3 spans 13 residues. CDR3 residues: CATPWSGRDTQYF.

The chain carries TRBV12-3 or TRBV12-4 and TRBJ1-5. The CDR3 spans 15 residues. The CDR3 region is CASSQRISGNQPQHF.

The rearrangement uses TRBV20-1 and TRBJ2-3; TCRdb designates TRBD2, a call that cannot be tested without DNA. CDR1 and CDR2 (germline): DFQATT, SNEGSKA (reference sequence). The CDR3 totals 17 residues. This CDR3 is CSASSLLTSKGTDTQYF.

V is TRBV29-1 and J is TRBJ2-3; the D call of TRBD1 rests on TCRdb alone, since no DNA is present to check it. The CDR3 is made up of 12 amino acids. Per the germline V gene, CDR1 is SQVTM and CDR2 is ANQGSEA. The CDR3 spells CSVEVGTNTQYF.

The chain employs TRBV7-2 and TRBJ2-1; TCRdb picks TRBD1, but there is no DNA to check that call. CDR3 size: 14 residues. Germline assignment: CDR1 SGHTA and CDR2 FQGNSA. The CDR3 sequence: CASSHGTVFDEQFF.

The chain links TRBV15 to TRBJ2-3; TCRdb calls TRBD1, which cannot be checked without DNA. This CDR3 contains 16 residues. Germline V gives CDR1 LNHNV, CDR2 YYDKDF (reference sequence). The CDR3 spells CATSRRQRGFADTQYF.

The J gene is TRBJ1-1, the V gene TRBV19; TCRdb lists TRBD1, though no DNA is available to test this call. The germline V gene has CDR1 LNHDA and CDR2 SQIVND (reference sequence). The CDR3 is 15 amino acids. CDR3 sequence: CATWTPGQIPLQAFF.

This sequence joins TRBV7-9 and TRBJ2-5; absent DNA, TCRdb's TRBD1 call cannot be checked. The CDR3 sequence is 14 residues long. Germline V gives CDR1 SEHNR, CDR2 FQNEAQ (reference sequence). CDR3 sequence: CASSSRDNQETQYF.

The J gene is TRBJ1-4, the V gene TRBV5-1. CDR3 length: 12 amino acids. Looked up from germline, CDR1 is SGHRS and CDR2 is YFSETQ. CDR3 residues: CASSLGNEKLFF.

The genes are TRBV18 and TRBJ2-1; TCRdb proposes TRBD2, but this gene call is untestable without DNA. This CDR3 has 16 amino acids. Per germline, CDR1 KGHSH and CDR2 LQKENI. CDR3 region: CASSPGLAGGPDEQFF. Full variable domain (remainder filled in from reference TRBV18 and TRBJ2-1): NAGVMQNPRHLVRRRGQEARLRCSPMKGHSHVYWYRQLPEEGLKFMVYLQKENIIDESGMPKERFSAEFPKEGPSILRIQQVVRGDSAAYFCASSPGLAGGPDEQFFGPGTRLTVL.

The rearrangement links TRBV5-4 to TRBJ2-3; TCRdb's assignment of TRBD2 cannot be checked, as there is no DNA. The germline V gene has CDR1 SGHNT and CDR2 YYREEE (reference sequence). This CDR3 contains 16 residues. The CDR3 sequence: CASSPKLARDPDTQYF. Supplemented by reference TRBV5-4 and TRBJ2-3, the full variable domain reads ETGVTQSPTHLIKTRGQQVTLRCSSQSGHNTVSWYQQALGQGPQFIFQYYREEENGRGNFPPRFSGLQFPNYSSELNVNALELDDSALYLCASSPKLARDPDTQYFGPGTRLTVL.

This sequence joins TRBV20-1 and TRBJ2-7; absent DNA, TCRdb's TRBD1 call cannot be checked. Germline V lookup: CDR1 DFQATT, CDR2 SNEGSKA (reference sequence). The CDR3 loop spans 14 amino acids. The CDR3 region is CSASRQGFTHEQYF.

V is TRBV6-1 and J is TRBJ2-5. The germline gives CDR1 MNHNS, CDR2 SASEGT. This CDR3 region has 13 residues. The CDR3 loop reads CATLSGVEETQYF.

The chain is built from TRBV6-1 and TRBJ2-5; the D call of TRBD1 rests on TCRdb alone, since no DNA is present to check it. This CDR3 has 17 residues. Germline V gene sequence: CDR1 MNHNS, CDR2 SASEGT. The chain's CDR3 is CASRRDRGLDPLETQYF.

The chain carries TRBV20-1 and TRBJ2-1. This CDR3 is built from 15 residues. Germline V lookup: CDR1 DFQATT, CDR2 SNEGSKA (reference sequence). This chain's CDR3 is CSARSGAAAYNEQFF.

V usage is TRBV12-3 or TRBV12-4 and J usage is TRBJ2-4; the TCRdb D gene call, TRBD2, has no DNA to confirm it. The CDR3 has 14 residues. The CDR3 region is CASSLYAGARIQYF.

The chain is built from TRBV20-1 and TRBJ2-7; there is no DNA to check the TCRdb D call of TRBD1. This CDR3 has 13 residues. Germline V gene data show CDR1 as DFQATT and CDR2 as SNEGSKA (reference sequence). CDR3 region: CSAREGTAYEQYF.

This chain's CDR3 is CASSLAAPYEQYF. J is TRBJ2-7 and V is TRBV5-1. The germline V gene encodes CDR1 SGHRS and CDR2 YFSETQ. The CDR3 sequence is 13 residues long.

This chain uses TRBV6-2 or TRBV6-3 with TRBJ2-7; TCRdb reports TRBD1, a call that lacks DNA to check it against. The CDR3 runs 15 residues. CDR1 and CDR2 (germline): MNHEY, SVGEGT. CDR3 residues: CASNRGQGISYEQYF.

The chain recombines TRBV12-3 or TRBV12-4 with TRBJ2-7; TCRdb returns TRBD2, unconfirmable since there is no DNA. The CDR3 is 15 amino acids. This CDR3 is CASSPSGTSNYEQYF.

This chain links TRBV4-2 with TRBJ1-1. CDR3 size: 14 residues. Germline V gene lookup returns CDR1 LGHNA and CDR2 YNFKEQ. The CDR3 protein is CASSQDRLNTEAFF.

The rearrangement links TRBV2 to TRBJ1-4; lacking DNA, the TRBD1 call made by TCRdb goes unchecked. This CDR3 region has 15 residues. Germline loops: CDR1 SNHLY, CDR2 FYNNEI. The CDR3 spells CASSSNRGQNEKLFF.